The 29 T cell receptor beta chains below come from one sample, sequenced in a study of identical twins. TCRdb fed the 5' RACE reads into MiXCR, producing one record per CDR3 protein. Among roughly 630,000 distinct CDR3 sequences listed, less than 9% were seen once. These data were also filed under a second study, of yellow fever vaccine responses in identical twins.

Material for sequencing was PBMCs. All receptors derive from a woman younger than 30 in good health.

This clonotype was seen at least ten times. This sequence joins TRBV12-3 or TRBV12-4 and TRBJ1-6; D is uncertain. The CDR3 consists of 15 residues. The V and J ends lost 8 bases and 4 bases respectively, with 15 bases between them. This CDR3 is CASSKTDGYNSPLHF. CDR3 nucleotide sequence: TGTGCCAGCTCTAAAACGGACGGGTATAATTCACCCCTCCACTTT.

The chain links TRBV4-1 to TRBJ2-7, with TRBD2 as a possible D gene (6 bases). Trimming left V 0 bases short and J 0 bases short, with 9 bases between. This CDR3 has 15 amino acids. The germline CDR1 and CDR2 sequences are MGHRA and YSYEKL. CDR3 protein: CASSQEVGSSYEQYV. CDR3 sequence (DNA): TGCGCCAGCAGCCAAGAGGTCGGGAGCTCCTACGAGCAGTACGTC.

The gene calls are TRBV5-1 and TRBJ2-2; D is unclear. The CDR3 has 16 residues. Germline values: CDR1 SGHRS, CDR2 YFSETQ. Trimming removed 0 bases from V and 1 base from J, with 10 bases in between. CDR3 residues: CASSLASWRNTGELFF. The DNA for the CDR3 is TGCGCCAGCAGCTTGGCCAGTTGGAGGAACACCGGGGAGCTGTTTTTT.

Notes on this clonotype: Germline is not matched at one junction end, which may reflect a read error. V and J are TRBV7-2 and TRBJ1-1; D perhaps matches TRBD1 (5 bases). The V gene's germline CDR1 is SGHTA and CDR2 FQGNSA. The CDR3 is 14 residues long. CDR3 in amino acids: CDSNPGPGNTEAFF. In nucleotides, the CDR3 is TGTGACAGCAACCCAGGGCCGGGAAACACTGAAGCTTTCTTT.

To note about this clonotype: One base away lies a much larger clone, so this may be a sequencing read error. This chain uses TRBV5-1 with TRBJ2-7, with D perhaps matching TRBD2 (6 bases). The CDR3 has 14 residues. V was cut by 7 bases and J by 1 base, with 15 bases left in between. Germline V gives CDR1 SGHRS, CDR2 YFSETQ. The CDR3 DNA reads TGCGCCAGCGCTGCGGGGACTGGTTCCTACGAGCAGTACTTC. This gives the protein CASAAGTGSYEQYF.

This clonotype has at least ten counts. CDR3 sequence: CASSRGGTNTGELFF. Here the CDR3 DNA reads TGTGCCAGCAGCCGGGGGGGTACGAACACCGGGGAGCTGTTTTTT. The chain joins TRBV6-1 to TRBJ2-2, with 8 bases lining up with TRBD2. The V gene's germline CDR1 is MNHNS and CDR2 SASEGT. This CDR3 contains 15 residues. The trim removed 6 bases at V and 0 bases at J, leaving 3 bases unmatched.

This clonotype was seen at least ten times. The chain joins TRBV14 to TRBJ1-4; 7 bases align to TRBD1. The trim removed 2 bases at V and 6 bases at J, leaving 6 bases unmatched. CDR3 size: 15 residues. Germline CDR1 and CDR2: SGHDN and FVKESK. Here the CDR3 reads CASSQRQGFDEKLFF. As DNA, the CDR3 is TGTGCCAGCAGCCAAAGACAGGGTTTCGATGAAAAACTGTTTTTT.

In this sample, this clonotype turned up a few times. This sequence joins TRBV12-3 or TRBV12-4 and TRBJ2-1; the D is unclear. V was clipped by 1 base and J by 9 bases, with 4 bases between them. The CDR3 is 11 amino acids. The CDR3 loop is CASSLVVEQFF. The CDR3 DNA sequence: TGTGCCAGCAGTTTAGTTGTTGAGCAGTTCTTC.

This chain connects TRBV5-1 to TRBJ2-7; 11 nucleotides agree with TRBD2. The CDR3 length is 16 residues. The germline gives CDR1 SGHRS, CDR2 YFSETQ. Trimming cost V 2 bases and J 0 bases; bases outside gene matches: 4. The CDR3 loop is CASSFLAGGGSYEQYF. CDR3 bases: TGCGCCAGCAGCTTCCTAGCGGGAGGAGGCTCCTACGAGCAGTACTTC. Looking up the rest from reference TRBV5-1 and TRBJ2-7 gives the full variable domain: KAGVTQTPRYLIKTRGQQVTLSCSPISGHRSVSWYQQTPGQGLQFLFEYFSETQRNKGNFPGRFSGRQFSNSRSEMNVSTLELGDSALYLCASSFLAGGGSYEQYFGPGTRLTVT.

In this sample, this clonotype turned up many times. The chain links TRBV4-1 to TRBJ1-3; D is uncertain. This CDR3 is built from 16 residues. Germline assignment: CDR1 MGHRA and CDR2 YSYEKL. V shed 0 bases and J shed 7 bases, with 16 bases lying between them. The chain's CDR3 is CASSQDLGSGRNTIYF. In DNA, the CDR3 is TGCGCCAGCAGCCAAGATCTGGGCTCCGGGCGGAACACCATATATTTT.

There are a few counts of this clonotype. The chain combines TRBV7-9 with TRBJ2-1; tentatively, D is TRBD1 or TRBD2 (6 bases each). Germline-derived CDR1 and CDR2 are SEHNR and FQNEAQ (reference sequence). The CDR3 is 16 amino acids. Trimming pared 4 bases from V and 10 bases from J, leaving 23 bases between. The CDR3 loop reads CASSSRDTLRGGEQFF. For the CDR3, the DNA is TGTGCCAGCAGCTCCCGGGACACCCTGCGAGGGGGGGAGCAGTTCTTC.

In this sample, this clonotype turned up a few times. The chain joins TRBV7-6 to TRBJ2-7; D is perhaps TRBD2 (6 bases). The CDR3 covers 18 residues. The V and J ends lost 2 bases and 4 bases respectively, with 24 bases between them. Germline lookup yields CDR1 SGHVS and CDR2 FNYEAQ. The CDR3 here is CASSLRPPGPGSFYEQYF. Written as DNA, the CDR3 is TGTGCCAGCAGCTTAAGACCCCCCGGCCCCGGGAGTTTTTACGAGCAGTACTTC.

This clonotype appeared many times. The gene calls are TRBV5-1 and TRBJ2-2; 11 bases agree with TRBD2. Per germline, CDR1 SGHRS and CDR2 YFSETQ. The CDR3 runs to 18 residues. The V gene end was trimmed by 4 bases and the J gene end by 4 bases; junction bases not matched to a gene: 12. The CDR3 reads CASSTGLAGLLGTGELFF. DNA for the CDR3: TGCGCCAGCAGCACAGGACTAGCGGGCCTTCTGGGCACCGGGGAGCTGTTTTTT. Filled out from reference TRBV5-1 and TRBJ2-2, the complete variable domain reads KAGVTQTPRYLIKTRGQQVTLSCSPISGHRSVSWYQQTPGQGLQFLFEYFSETQRNKGNFPGRFSGRQFSNSRSEMNVSTLELGDSALYLCASSTGLAGLLGTGELFFGEGSRLTVL.

This clonotype was seen more than once but under ten times. The chain uses TRBV5-1 and TRBJ1-1; the D is unclear. Trimming shortened V by 1 base and J by 1 base, and 5 bases separated the two germline ends. The germline CDR1 and CDR2 sequences are SGHRS and YFSETQ. The CDR3 has 13 amino acids. As DNA, the CDR3 is TGCGCCAGCAGCTTGAACTGGAACACTGAAGCTTTCTTT. Residues: CASSLNWNTEAFF. Combining the CDR3 with reference TRBV5-1 and TRBJ1-1 gives the whole variable domain KAGVTQTPRYLIKTRGQQVTLSCSPISGHRSVSWYQQTPGQGLQFLFEYFSETQRNKGNFPGRFSGRQFSNSRSEMNVSTLELGDSALYLCASSLNWNTEAFFGQGTRLTVV.

The sample holds a few counts of this clonotype. V gene TRBV6-1 combines with J gene TRBJ2-7; possibly TRBD1 or TRBD2 for D (5 bases each). The CDR3 extends over 13 amino acids. Trimming left V 3 bases short and J 4 bases short, with 10 bases between. Germline V CDR1 and CDR2: MNHNS, SASEGT. CDR3 in DNA: TGTGCCAGCAGTGAGGGGGTAACTTACGAGCAGTACTTC. As protein: CASSEGVTYEQYF.

CDR3 amino acids: CASRSGGSNQPQHF. CDR3 sequence (DNA): TGTGCCAGCCGCTCGGGGGGTAGCAATCAGCCCCAGCATTTT. The J gene is TRBJ1-5, the V gene TRBV12-3 or TRBV12-4, with D possibly being TRBD1 (5 bases). The CDR3 contains 14 residues. The germline V and J ends were trimmed by 8 bases and 0 bases, with 11 bases remaining between them.

This clonotype occurred a few times. V is TRBV27 and J is TRBJ1-4; D gene ambiguous. V shed 5 bases and J shed 8 bases, with 15 bases lying between them. CDR3 length: 14 amino acids. Germline V gene data show CDR1 as MNHEY and CDR2 as SMNVEV (reference sequence). Here the CDR3 reads CASSPLEAPEKLFF. Written as DNA, the CDR3 is TGTGCCAGCAGTCCCCTCGAGGCGCCGGAAAAACTGTTTTTT.

This clonotype was picked up a small number of times. The V and J genes are TRBV28 and TRBJ2-7; D may be TRBD1 (6 bases). Trimming pared 5 bases from V and 1 base from J, leaving 9 bases between. The CDR3 spans 13 residues. CDR1 and CDR2 from the germline V gene are MDHEN and SYDVKM. The CDR3 coding sequence is TGTGCCAGCAGTATGGGACATTCCTACGAGCAGTACTTC. It is translated as CASSMGHSYEQYF.

At least ten counts were recorded for this clonotype. The chain employs TRBV15 and TRBJ2-1, with 10 bases fitting TRBD2. J lost 2 bases, V lost 5 bases, and 3 bases had no gene match. Germline V lookup: CDR1 LNHNV, CDR2 YYDKDF (reference sequence). The CDR3 is 15 amino acids. The CDR3 here is CATSRSGGAYNEQFF. Written as DNA, the CDR3 is TGTGCCACCAGCCGGAGCGGGGGGGCCTACAATGAGCAGTTCTTC.

At least ten counts were recorded for this clonotype. The rearrangement links TRBV5-1 to TRBJ2-1; 10 nucleotides align to TRBD2. The germline CDR1 and CDR2 sequences are SGHRS and YFSETQ. The CDR3 loop spans 16 amino acids. V shed 1 base, J shed 3 bases, and the junction held 4 bases outside the gene matches. The CDR3 loop reads CASSLTSGTYYNEQFF. CDR3 coding DNA: TGCGCCAGCAGCTTGACTAGCGGGACTTACTACAATGAGCAGTTCTTC.

This clonotype has at least ten counts. The V call is TRBV4-1, the J call TRBJ2-7, with D perhaps matching TRBD2 (5 bases). The CDR3 has 15 residues. The V gene's germline CDR1 is MGHRA and CDR2 YSYEKL. The V and J ends lost 3 bases and 3 bases respectively, with 15 bases between them. The CDR3: CASSQPGLNYYEQYF. CDR3 coding DNA: TGCGCCAGCAGCCAGCCCGGACTCAACTACTACGAGCAGTACTTC.

This clonotype has just a few counts. The chain uses TRBV7-9 and TRBJ2-1, with TRBD2 matching 13 bases. CDR1 is SEHNR and CDR2 is FQNEAQ in the germline V gene (reference sequence). The CDR3 extends over 17 amino acids. V dropped 9 bases and J dropped 0; count of bases not matched to a gene: 8. The CDR3 bases are TGTGCCAGAAGCGGGACTAGCGGGAAGAGCTCCTACAATGAGCAGTTCTTC. Translating it yields CARSGTSGKSSYNEQFF.

V gene TRBV20-1 combines with J gene TRBJ2-7, with TRBD2 matching over 7 bases. CDR3 size: 14 residues. The V gene's germline CDR1 is DFQATT and CDR2 SNEGSKA (reference sequence). The junction had 7 bases not matched to a gene; V was cut back by 0 bases and J by 5 bases. CDR3 DNA: TGCAGTGCTAGAGATCCGGCGGGAGTTCACGAGCAGTACGTC. Translated: CSARDPAGVHEQYV.

As DNA, the CDR3 is TGTGCCAGCAGTGAAGGTTCAGGACCTAATTCACCCCTCCACTTT. Translating it yields CASSEGSGPNSPLHF. The chain employs TRBV6-4 and TRBJ1-6; D is unresolved. This CDR3 is built from 15 residues. With 3 bases removed from V and 6 bases from J, the gap between germline ends came to 12 bases. From germline, CDR1 is MRHNA and CDR2 SNTAGT.

This clonotype showed up just a few times. This chain joins TRBV12-3 or TRBV12-4 and TRBJ2-2; 9 bases are a match to TRBD1. After removal of 10 bases from V and 4 bases from J, the junction contained 7 bases not matched to a gene. The CDR3 has 14 residues. The CDR3 DNA reads as TGTGCCACTTTAGGGACAGGGTCCACCGGGGAGCTGTTTTTT. It encodes CATLGTGSTGELFF.

This clonotype was counted ten times or more. The rearrangement links TRBV20-1 to TRBJ2-1; D remains ambiguous. Germline values: CDR1 DFQATT, CDR2 SNEGSKA (reference sequence). The CDR3 is 11 residues long. Between the trimmed V and J ends, which lost 4 bases and 5 bases, there was a span of 6 bases. CDR3 bases: TGCAGTGCTAACCCAAACAATGAGCAGTTCTTC. Translating it yields CSANPNNEQFF.

The sample holds a few counts of this clonotype. The chain couples TRBV5-6 to TRBJ2-3, with 10 bases lining up with TRBD2. The V gene's germline CDR1 is SGHDT and CDR2 YYEEEE. CDR3 length: 15 amino acids. The ends lost 2 bases at V and 6 bases at J; junction bases unmatched: 6. The CDR3 nucleotides read TGTGCCAGCAGCTTCCTAGCGGGAGTGGAGGATACGCAGTATTTT. Its translation is CASSFLAGVEDTQYF. Full variable domain (missing parts from reference TRBV5-6 and TRBJ2-3): DAGVTQSPTHLIKTRGQQVTLRCSPKSGHDTVSWYQQALGQGPQFIFQYYEEEERQRGNFPDRFSGHQFPNYSSELNVNALLLGDSALYLCASSFLAGVEDTQYFGPGTRLTVL.

This clonotype was seen many times. The rearrangement uses TRBV12-3 or TRBV12-4 and TRBJ2-1, with TRBD2 matching over 12 bases. V gave up 1 base and J gave up 3 bases; unmatched junction bases: 1. The CDR3 totals 16 residues. The CDR3: CASSLVGLAGYNEQFF. DNA for the CDR3: TGTGCCAGCAGTTTAGTGGGACTAGCGGGCTACAATGAGCAGTTCTTC.

This clonotype was seen more than once but under ten times. The J gene is TRBJ2-1, the V gene TRBV18; 8 nucleotides agree with TRBD2. CDR3 length equals 22 residues. Looked up from germline, CDR1 is KGHSH and CDR2 is LQKENI. J was trimmed by 2 bases and V by 1 base; bases with no gene match: 22. The CDR3 here is CASSPRSGSSSYDWVPYNEQFF. The CDR3 nucleotides read TGTGCCAGCTCACCACGGAGCGGGAGCTCGTCTTACGACTGGGTCCCCTACAATGAGCAGTTCTTC. The whole variable domain, remainder taken from reference TRBV18 and TRBJ2-1, is NAGVMQNPRHLVRRRGQEARLRCSPMKGHSHVYWYRQLPEEGLKFMVYLQKENIIDESGMPKERFSAEFPKEGPSILRIQQVVRGDSAAYFCASSPRSGSSSYDWVPYNEQFFGPGTRLTVL.